This T cell receptor beta chain was captured by sequencing in a study of cytomegalovirus exposure and HLA in healthy donors. On the study more broadly: An earlier analysis identified 117 million unique TCR beta sequences in 170 million or so T cells.

The germline gives CDR1 SQVTM, CDR2 ANQGSEA. The length of the CDR3 is 11 residues. V was clipped by 6 bases and J by 6 bases, with 11 bases between them. In the PCR, 60 Vbeta and 13 Jbeta primers were used. Sequencing was performed with immunoSEQ multiplex PCR; in TCRdb, only in-frame clones are kept and a portion is missing. The table records 98,000 or so clones, over 65% of them present only once. Healthy bone marrow donors made up the donors. As regards this clone: The antigen remains undetermined.

Study-level points and caveats: Many donors carried some public TCRs, although rarity characterized most TCR sequences.

The J gene is TRBJ1-1, the V gene TRBV29-1; D may be TRBD1 (5 bases). This receptor was taken from a man aged 60 to 69 in good health and CMV-seropositive. The sequenced sample was PBMCs. CDR3 coding DNA: TGCAGCGTCTCAGACAGTGCTGAAGCTTTCTTT. As protein: CSVSDSAEAFF. The full variable domain, in which reference TRBV29-1 and TRBJ1-1 provide the parts outside the CDR3, is SAVISQKPSRDICQRGTSLTIQCQVDSQVTMMFWYRQQPGQSLTLIATANQGSEATYESGFVIDKFPISRPNLTFSTLTVSNMSPEDSSIYLCSVSDSAEAFFGQGTRLTVV.